The 9 T cell receptor beta chains below all came from one sample that was sequenced in a study of tumor-infiltrating lymphocytes in primary liver carcinoma. Researchers generated TCR beta cDNA from about 450 ng of total RNA, relying on a constant-region primer. For TCR beta, libraries were produced by three nested multiplex PCR rounds using slightly modified ARM-PCR. Amplification in the first two PCR rounds was performed using TRBV1-TRBV30 forward primers and a C-beta reverse primer for 10 cycles each. TCRdb processed the multiplex PCR reads anew with MiXCR; each CDR3 protein has one entry. The sample holds 70,000 to 95,000 distinct CDR3 sequences; over 60% are singletons and the top ten take roughly a quarter. Unsorted bulk tissue, about 17-33 mg of it, served as the source for co-extraction of RNA and DNA. The sequenced sample consisted of liver tumor tissue from sampling region 4. Subset reported: tumor region T4, right-lateral pole. The receptor source for this set is a man between 35 and 55 years old with primary liver carcinoma and hepatitis B virus infection.

The sample holds a few counts of this clonotype. The chain joins TRBV10-3 to TRBJ2-7; 8 nucleotides line up with TRBD1. J was trimmed by 8 bases and V by 5 bases; bases with no gene match: 11. The germline CDR1 and CDR2 sequences are ENHRY and SYGVKD. The CDR3 length is 14 residues. As DNA, the CDR3 is TGTGCCATCAGTTCTAGGGCACAGGGGGACAAGCAGTACGTC. It codes for CAISSRAQGDKQYV.

The rearrangement uses TRBV12-3 or TRBV12-4 and TRBJ2-5; 8 nucleotides align to TRBD2. V lost 5 bases and J lost 5; bases outside the gene matches: 7. The CDR3 is made up of 14 amino acids. The CDR3 is CASSNSGAQETQYF. In DNA form, the CDR3 reads TGTGCCAGCAGTAATAGCGGGGCCCAGGAGACCCAGTACTTC.

This clonotype was counted many times. CDR3 nucleotides: TGCGCCAGCAGTGAGTTGAGGGAAGTAGCGGGAGAGACCCAGTACTTC. Residues: CASSELREVAGETQYF. V usage is TRBV10-2 and J usage is TRBJ2-5; TRBD2 aligns across 7 bases. This CDR3 region has 16 residues. Germline trimming cut 1 base from V and 4 bases from J; bases unmatched to any gene: 9. From germline, CDR1 is WSHSY and CDR2 SAAADI.

In this sample, this clonotype turned up once. The conserved closing phenylalanine or tryptophan is absent in this CDR3, likely reflecting a read error. The V call is TRBV14, the J call TRBJ2-2, with D perhaps matching TRBD1 (5 bases). This CDR3 has 14 residues. The germline V gene has CDR1 SGHDN and CDR2 FVKESK. DNA for the CDR3: TGTGTCAGCAGAAGTGCCAGGGACACCGGGGAGCTGTTTTTA. It is translated as CVSRSARDTGELFL.

At least ten counts were recorded for this clonotype. J is TRBJ2-2 and V is TRBV4-2; 11 positions agree with TRBD2. From germline, CDR1 is LGHNA and CDR2 YNFKEQ. CDR3 length: 15 amino acids. The V and J ends lost 0 bases and 9 bases, in that order; junction bases with no gene match: 3. CDR3 residues: CASSQETSGSRELFF. In nucleotides, the CDR3 is TGTGCCAGCAGCCAAGAAACTAGCGGGAGTAGGGAGCTGTTTTTT.

Notes on this clonotype: A read error may be the cause here, since a much bigger clone is one base away. This chain joins TRBV28 and TRBJ1-4; no definite D call. There are 12 residues in the CDR3. Germline V gene lookup returns CDR1 MDHEN and CDR2 SYDVKM. V was cut by 11 bases and J by 6 bases, with 13 bases left in between. CDR3 protein: CAASQYYEKLFF. For the CDR3, the DNA is TGTGCCGCCTCACAGTACTATGAAAAACTGTTTTTT. Variable domain in full (rest from reference TRBV28 and TRBJ1-4): DVKVTQSSRYLVKRTGEKVFLECVQDMDHENMFWYRQDPGLGLRLIYFSYDVKMKEKGDIPEGYSVSREKKERFSLILESASTNQTSMYLCAASQYYEKLFFGSGTQLSVL.

As to this clonotype: The conserved closing phenylalanine or tryptophan is absent in this CDR3, likely reflecting a read error. This chain connects TRBV7-9 to TRBJ2-1, with TRBD2 matching 11 bases. Germline-derived CDR1 and CDR2 are SEHNR and FQNEAQ (reference sequence). J lost 0 bases, V lost 0 bases, and 10 bases had no gene match. This CDR3 comprises 20 residues. The CDR3 is CASSLAPGTSGSSSYNEQFL. The CDR3, as DNA: TGTGCCAGCAGCTTAGCTCCGGGGACTAGCGGTAGCAGCTCCTACAATGAGCAGTTCCTC.

This clonotype was seen only once. An end of the junction differs from the germline gene, which may be a read error. The chain recombines TRBV13 with TRBJ2-1; 10 bases map to TRBD1. Germline assignment: CDR1 PRHDT and CDR2 FYEKMQ (reference sequence). This CDR3 contains 11 residues. The CDR3 DNA reads as TGTGCCAGGGGCTTAGGACAGGGGGGGACCTTC. Translated: CARGLGQGGTF.

There are a few counts of this clonotype. A much larger clone lies a single base off, so this may be a read error. The chain employs TRBV7-8 and TRBJ2-7; D is ambiguous. Per the germline V gene, CDR1 is SGHVS and CDR2 is FQNEAQ. CDR3 length equals 12 residues. CDR3 protein: CTSSRQRNEQYF. CDR3 DNA sequence: TGTACCAGCAGCCGACAACGGAACGAGCAGTACTTC. Supplemented by reference TRBV7-8 and TRBJ2-7, the full variable domain reads GAGVSQSPRYKVAKRGQDVALRCDPISGHVSLFWYQQALGQGPEFLTYFQNEAQLDKSGLPSDRFFAERPEGSVSTLKIQRTQQEDSAVYLCTSSRQRNEQYFGPGTRLTVT.